The source of this TCR beta chain is a study of vaccination and CD4 T cells after COVID-19. Study results and limitations: Only relatively few convalescent patients were studied, and early post-infection timepoints were not analyzed.

Regarding treatment: roughly ten-day PBMC culture with coronavirus spike peptide pools or control peptides (ViraFEST assay). ViraFEST used peptide pools to expand antigen-specific T cells and subsequently sequenced their TCRs. Sequenced with the Oncomine TCR Beta short-read assay was DNA taken from cultured CD4+ T cells. TCRdb independently ran MiXCR on the PCR reads; one entry per CDR3 protein. The data hold approximately 18,000 distinct CDR3 sequences, with 29% observed a single time. As to this clonotype: No antigen is known for it. It may be a read error: a sequence one base away is much more abundant.

The specimen sequenced was cultured CD4+ T cells from blood. The TCR comes from a human donor with COVID-19.

CDR3 protein: CATEPLGAARQPQHF. As DNA, the CDR3 is TGTGCCACGGAGCCCCTAGGCGCAGCACGGCAGCCCCAGCATTTT. This rearrangement joins TRBV15 to TRBJ1-5, with D hard to call. This CDR3 comprises 15 residues. Germline V CDR1 and CDR2: LNHNV, YYDKDF (reference sequence). With 9 bases removed from V and 7 bases from J, the gap between germline ends came to 22 bases.